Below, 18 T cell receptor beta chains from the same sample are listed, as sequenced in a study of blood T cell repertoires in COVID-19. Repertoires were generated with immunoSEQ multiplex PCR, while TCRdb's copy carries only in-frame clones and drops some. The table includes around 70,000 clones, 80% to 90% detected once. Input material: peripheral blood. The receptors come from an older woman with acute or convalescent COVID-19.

The CDR3 reads CASSELQGTETQYF. The CDR3 DNA is TGTGCCAGCAGTGAATTACAGGGGACCGAGACCCAGTACTTC. This chain joins TRBV25-1 and TRBJ2-5; 7 nucleotides align to TRBD1. The CDR3 contains 14 residues. Germline V lookup: CDR1 MGHDK, CDR2 SYGVNS. V was pared by 1 base and J by 5 bases, with 4 bases of the junction left unmatched.

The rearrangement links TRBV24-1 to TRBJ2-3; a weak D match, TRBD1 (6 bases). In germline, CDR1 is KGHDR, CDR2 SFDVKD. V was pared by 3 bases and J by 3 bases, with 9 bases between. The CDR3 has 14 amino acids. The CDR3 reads CATSDPTGTDTQYF. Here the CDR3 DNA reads TGTGCCACCAGTGATCCGACAGGTACAGATACGCAGTATTTT.

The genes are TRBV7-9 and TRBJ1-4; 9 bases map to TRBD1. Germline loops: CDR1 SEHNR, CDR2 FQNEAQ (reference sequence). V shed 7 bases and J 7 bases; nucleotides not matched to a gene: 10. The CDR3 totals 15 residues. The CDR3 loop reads CASTTSGTGSEKLFF. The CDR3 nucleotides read TGTGCCAGCACCACCTCCGGGACAGGGAGTGAAAAACTGTTTTTT.

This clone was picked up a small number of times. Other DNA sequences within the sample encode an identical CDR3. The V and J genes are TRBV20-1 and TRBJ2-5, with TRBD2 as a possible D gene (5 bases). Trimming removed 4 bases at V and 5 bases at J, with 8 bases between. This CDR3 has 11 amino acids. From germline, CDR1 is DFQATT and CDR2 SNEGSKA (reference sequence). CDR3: CSATRGETQYF. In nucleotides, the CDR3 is TGCAGTGCTACACGGGGTGAGACCCAGTACTTC.

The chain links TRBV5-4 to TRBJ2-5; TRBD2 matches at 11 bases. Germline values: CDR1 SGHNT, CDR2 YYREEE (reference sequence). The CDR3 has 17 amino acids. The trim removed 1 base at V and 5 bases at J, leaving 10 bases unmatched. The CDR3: CASSLRLAGGLSETQYF. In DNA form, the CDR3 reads TGTGCCAGCAGCTTGCGCCTAGCGGGGGGTTTATCGGAGACCCAGTACTTC.

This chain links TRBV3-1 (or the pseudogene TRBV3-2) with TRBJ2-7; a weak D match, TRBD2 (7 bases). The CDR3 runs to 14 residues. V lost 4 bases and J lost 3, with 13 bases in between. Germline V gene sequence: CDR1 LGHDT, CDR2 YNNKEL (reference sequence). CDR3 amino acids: CASSPLGGLYEQYF. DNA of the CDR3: TGTGCCAGCAGCCCCTTGGGGGGGCTCTACGAGCAGTACTTC.

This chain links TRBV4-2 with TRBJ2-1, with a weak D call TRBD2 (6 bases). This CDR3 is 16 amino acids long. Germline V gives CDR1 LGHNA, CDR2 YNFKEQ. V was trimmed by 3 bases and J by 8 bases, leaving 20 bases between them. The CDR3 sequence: CASSQDLTSRRYEQFF. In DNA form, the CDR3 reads TGTGCCAGCAGCCAGGATTTGACTAGTCGGAGGTATGAGCAGTTCTTC.

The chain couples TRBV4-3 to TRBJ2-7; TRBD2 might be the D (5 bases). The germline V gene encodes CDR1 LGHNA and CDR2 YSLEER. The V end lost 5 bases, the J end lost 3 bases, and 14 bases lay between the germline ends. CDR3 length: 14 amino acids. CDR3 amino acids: CASSTGIWVYEQYF. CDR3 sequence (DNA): TGCGCCAGCAGCACCGGGATATGGGTCTACGAGCAGTACTTC.

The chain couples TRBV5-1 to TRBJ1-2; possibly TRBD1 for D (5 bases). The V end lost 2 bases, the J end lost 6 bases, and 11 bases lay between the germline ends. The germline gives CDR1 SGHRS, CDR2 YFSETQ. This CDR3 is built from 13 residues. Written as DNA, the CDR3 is TGCGCCAGCAGCTTCGGGGGAGAGAATGGCTACACCTTC. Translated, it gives CASSFGGENGYTF. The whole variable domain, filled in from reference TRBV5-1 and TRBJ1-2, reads KAGVTQTPRYLIKTRGQQVTLSCSPISGHRSVSWYQQTPGQGLQFLFEYFSETQRNKGNFPGRFSGRQFSNSRSEMNVSTLELGDSALYLCASSFGGENGYTFGSGTRLTVV.

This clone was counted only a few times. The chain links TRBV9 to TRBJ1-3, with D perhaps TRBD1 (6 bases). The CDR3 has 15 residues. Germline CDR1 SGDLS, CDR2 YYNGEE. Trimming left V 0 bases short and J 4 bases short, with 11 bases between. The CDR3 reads CASSVAGVSGNTIYF. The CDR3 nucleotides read TGTGCCAGCAGCGTAGCAGGGGTTAGCGGAAACACCATATATTTT.

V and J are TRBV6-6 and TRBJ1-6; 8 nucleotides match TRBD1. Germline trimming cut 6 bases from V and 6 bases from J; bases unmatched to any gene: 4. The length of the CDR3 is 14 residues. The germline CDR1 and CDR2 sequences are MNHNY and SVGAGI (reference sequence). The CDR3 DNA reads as TGTGCCAGCAGAGGGACAGGCCTTAATTCACCCCTCCACTTT. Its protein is CASRGTGLNSPLHF.

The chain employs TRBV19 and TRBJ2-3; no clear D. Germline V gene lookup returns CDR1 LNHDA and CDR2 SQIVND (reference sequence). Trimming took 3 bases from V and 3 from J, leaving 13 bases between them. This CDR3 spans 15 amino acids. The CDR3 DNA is TGTGCCAGTAGTATTGGTGACATATCTACAGATACGCAGTATTTT. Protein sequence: CASSIGDISTDTQYF.

DNA of the CDR3: TGTGCCAGCAGCTTCTCGCGGGGGGGCCACAATGAGCAGTTCTTC. It translates to CASSFSRGGHNEQFF. The chain couples TRBV7-2 to TRBJ2-1, with 9 bases matching TRBD2. V was pared by 3 bases and J by 5 bases, with 5 bases of the junction left unmatched. This CDR3 is built from 15 residues. CDR1 is SGHTA, CDR2 FQGNSA, per germline.

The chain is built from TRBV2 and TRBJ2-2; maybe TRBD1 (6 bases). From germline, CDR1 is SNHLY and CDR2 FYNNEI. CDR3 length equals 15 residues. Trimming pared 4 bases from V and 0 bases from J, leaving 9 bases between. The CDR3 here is CASSVDSSNTGELFF. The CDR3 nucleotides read TGTGCCAGCAGTGTGGACAGCTCGAACACCGGGGAGCTGTTTTTT.

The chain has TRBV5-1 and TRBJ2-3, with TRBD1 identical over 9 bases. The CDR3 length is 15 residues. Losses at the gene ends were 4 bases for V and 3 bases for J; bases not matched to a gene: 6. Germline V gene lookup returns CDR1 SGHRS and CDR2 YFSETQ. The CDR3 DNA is TGCGCCAGCAGCCAAGTGACAGGGGGAACAGATACGCAGTATTTT. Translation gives CASSQVTGGTDTQYF.

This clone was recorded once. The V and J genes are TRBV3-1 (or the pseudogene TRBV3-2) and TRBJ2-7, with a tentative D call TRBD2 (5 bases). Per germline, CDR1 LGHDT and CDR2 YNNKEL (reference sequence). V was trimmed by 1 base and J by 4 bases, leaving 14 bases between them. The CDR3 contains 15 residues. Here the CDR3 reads CASSQVLQRRYEQYF. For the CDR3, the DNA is TGTGCCAGCAGCCAAGTCCTACAGCGGAGGTACGAGCAGTACTTC.

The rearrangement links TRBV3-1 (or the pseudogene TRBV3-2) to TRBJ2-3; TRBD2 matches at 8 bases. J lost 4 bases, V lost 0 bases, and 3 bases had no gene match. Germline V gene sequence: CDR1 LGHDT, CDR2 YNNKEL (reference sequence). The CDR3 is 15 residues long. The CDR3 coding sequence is TGTGCCAGCAGCCAAGAAGCGGGGGTTTCAGATACGCAGTATTTT. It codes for CASSQEAGVSDTQYF.

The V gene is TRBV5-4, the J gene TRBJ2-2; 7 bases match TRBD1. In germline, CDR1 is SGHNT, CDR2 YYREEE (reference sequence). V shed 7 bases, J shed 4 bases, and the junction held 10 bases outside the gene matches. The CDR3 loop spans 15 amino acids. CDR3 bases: TGTGCCAGCCGAAGGGGGCAGGGTGGCACCGGGGAGCTGTTTTTT. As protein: CASRRGQGGTGELFF. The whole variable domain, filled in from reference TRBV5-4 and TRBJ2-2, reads ETGVTQSPTHLIKTRGQQVTLRCSSQSGHNTVSWYQQALGQGPQFIFQYYREEENGRGNFPPRFSGLQFPNYSSELNVNALELDDSALYLCASRRGQGGTGELFFGEGSRLTVL.